The clone carrying this T cell receptor (beta chain) was detected ten times or more. The antigen is unknown. The source of the sample is a study of identical twins. TCRdb analysed the 5' RACE reads with MiXCR anew, one entry per CDR3 protein. This table has under 1 million distinct CDR3 sequences, roughly 12% appearing once. Study-level points and caveats: These conclusions were based on statistical analysis (cross-sectional, not following the same donors).

The V gene lost 1 base and the J gene lost 7 bases, with 14 bases spanning the gap. CDR1 SEHNR and CDR2 FQNEAQ come from the germline V gene (reference sequence). The CDR3 covers 15 residues. The data were also submitted as part of a second study, on yellow fever vaccine responses in identical twins.

This TCR came from a woman in her late teens or twenties in good health. This chain uses TRBV7-9 with TRBJ2-4; the D gene is possibly TRBD2 (5 bases). The source material was PBMCs. The CDR3 nucleotides read TGTGCCAGCAGCTTAGAAGAGGGTAGAGTGAACATTCAGTACTTC. This sequence encodes CASSLEEGRVNIQYF. Combining the CDR3 with reference TRBV7-9 and TRBJ2-4 gives the whole variable domain DTGVSQNPRHKITKRGQNVTFRCDPISEHNRLYWYRQTLGQGPEFLTYFQNEAQLEKSRLLSDRFSAERPKGSFSTLEIQRTEQGDSAMYLCASSLEEGRVNIQYFGAGTRLSVL.